Listed here are 11 T cell receptor beta chains from one sample, sequenced in a study of blood T cell repertoires in COVID-19. Profiled with immunoSEQ multiplex PCR; TCRdb holds only in-frame clones, not every one. The sample lists over 200,000 clones; 75% to 90% were seen once. Specimen: peripheral blood. The receptors shown here come from a man aged 25-45 years with COVID-19, enrolled during active disease.

The chain combines TRBV28 with TRBJ2-7; the D is unclear. The CDR3 totals 13 residues. Trimming pared 2 bases from V and 3 bases from J, leaving 8 bases between. CDR1 is MDHEN, CDR2 SYDVKM, per germline. The CDR3: CASSLPRGYEQYF. The CDR3 nucleotides are TGTGCCAGCAGTTTACCTAGAGGCTACGAGCAGTACTTC.

J is TRBJ2-6 and V is TRBV9; perhaps TRBD1 as D (6 bases). V was trimmed by 4 bases and J by 0 bases, leaving 17 bases between them. The CDR3 contains 18 residues. Germline CDR1 is SGDLS and CDR2 is YYNGEE. CDR3 protein: CASSPGQLNPSGANVLTF. The CDR3, as DNA: TGTGCCAGCAGCCCCGGACAGTTGAATCCCTCTGGGGCCAACGTCCTGACTTTC.

The chain links TRBV23-1 to TRBJ1-5, with D tentatively TRBD1 (6 bases). TRBV23-1 has ORF status, its function being uncertain. CDR3 length: 15 amino acids. Trimming removed 6 bases from V and 5 bases from J, with 17 bases in between. DNA for the CDR3: TGCGCCAGCAGCAAAGGGTCCCCAGGGGATCAGCCCCAGCATTTT. It translates to CASSKGSPGDQPQHF.

The chain couples TRBV28 to TRBJ1-5; TRBD1 aligns across 9 bases. With 3 bases clipped from V and 4 bases from J, the junction kept 13 bases outside the gene matches. This CDR3 has 18 amino acids. Germline V gene lookup returns CDR1 MDHEN and CDR2 SYDVKM. In nucleotides, the CDR3 is TGTGCCAGCAGTTTTTTTAGGGACAGGGTGGGAGAAAATCAGCCCCAGCATTTT. This encodes CASSFFRDRVGENQPQHF.

This clone has a handful of counts. The chain couples TRBV18 to TRBJ1-2; tentative D call: TRBD1 (5 bases). This CDR3 contains 15 residues. V gave up 1 base and J gave up 0 bases, with 9 bases separating them. The V gene's germline CDR1 is KGHSH and CDR2 LQKENI. CDR3 loop: CASSPRGGPNYGYTF. As DNA, the CDR3 is TGTGCCAGCTCACCACGGGGCGGACCTAACTATGGCTACACCTTC.

The rearrangement uses TRBV12-5 and TRBJ1-5; the D is unclear. The CDR3 consists of 12 residues. Deletions cut 1 base from V and 10 bases from J, with 8 bases between. The germline V gene has CDR1 LGHNT and CDR2 FRNRAP. The CDR3 coding sequence is TGTGCTAGTGGTTTGGACATTCCACCCCAGCATTTT. It specifies CASGLDIPPQHF. Filled out from reference TRBV12-5 and TRBJ1-5, the complete variable domain reads DARVTQTPRHKVTEMGQEVTMRCQPILGHNTVFWYRQTMMQGLELLAYFRNRAPLDDSGMPKDRFSAEMPDATLATLKIQPSEPRDSAVYFCASGLDIPPQHFGDGTRLSIL.

The chain has TRBV24-1 and TRBJ1-5; no clear D. Per germline, CDR1 KGHDR and CDR2 SFDVKD. This CDR3 has 12 residues. With 4 bases removed from V and 4 bases from J, the gap between germline ends came to 4 bases. This CDR3 is CATSEANQPQHF. The DNA of the CDR3 is TGTGCCACCAGTGAAGCGAATCAGCCCCAGCATTTT.

The CDR3 spells CASSRQVLEGYTF. CDR3 nucleotides: TGTGCCAGCAGCCGACAGGTTTTGGAGGGCTACACCTTC. The chain carries TRBV14 and TRBJ1-2; tentatively, D is TRBD1 (6 bases). The CDR3 contains 13 residues. CDR1 is SGHDN, CDR2 FVKESK, per germline. The V and J ends lost 4 bases and 8 bases respectively, with 14 bases between them.

The chain is built from TRBV5-6 and TRBJ2-7, with 10 bases matching TRBD1. CDR3 size: 14 residues. Germline V gene sequence: CDR1 SGHDT, CDR2 YYEEEE. V dropped 5 bases and J dropped 11; count of bases not matched to a gene: 13. The CDR3 loop reads CASRPTGGRPGEYF. CDR3 nucleotide sequence: TGTGCCAGCAGACCGACAGGGGGCCGTCCAGGGGAGTACTTC.

V usage is TRBV6-2 or TRBV6-3 and J usage is TRBJ2-1, with TRBD2 matching over 14 bases. Germline V lookup: CDR1 MNHEY, CDR2 SVGEGT. This CDR3 has 18 amino acids. With 0 bases clipped from V and 7 bases from J, the junction kept 8 bases outside the gene matches. CDR3 nucleotides: TGTGCCAGCAGTTACTCGGCCGGGACTAGCGGGGGATGGAATGAGCAGTTCTTC. Translated, it gives CASSYSAGTSGGWNEQFF.

This clone was picked up one time. The chain is built from TRBV7-2 and TRBJ1-2; D is possibly TRBD1 (5 bases). From germline, CDR1 is SGHTA and CDR2 FQGNSA. The CDR3 sequence is 14 residues long. V lost 5 bases, J lost 8 bases, and 18 bases lay in between. This chain's CDR3 is CASSPSPPGDGYTF. The DNA of the CDR3 is TGTGCCAGCAGCCCATCCCCGCCGGGGGACGGCTACACCTTC.